This T cell receptor (beta chain) was sequenced for a study of cytomegalovirus exposure and HLA in healthy donors. Study results and caveats: TCR beta sequences reportedly predicted most subjects' HLA-A and HLA-B alleles accurately. Confirmation was obtained in vitro that a few CMV-associated chains are specific for CMV antigens. Most CMV-associated TCR beta chains appeared HLA-restricted in a later analysis.

PCR amplification relied on 60 Vbeta primers (plus 13 Jbeta primers). Sequenced by immunoSEQ multiplex PCR; TCRdb stores in-frame clones only, minus some. The data show about 150,000 clones, 84% seen once. A note on this clone: Its antigen is currently unknown.

Trimming stripped 0 bases from V and 10 bases from J, with 11 bases between. The CDR3 runs to 13 residues. The germline V gene encodes CDR1 SGHDT and CDR2 YYEEEE. The genes are TRBV5-6 and TRBJ1-5; no firm D call. Sequenced sample: PBMCs. This sequence originates from a boy younger than 10 in good health and CMV-seronegative. CDR3 sequence reads: CASSLERGSPQHF. CDR3 DNA: TGTGCCAGCAGCTTGGAACGCGGCAGCCCCCAGCATTTT. The complete variable domain, with remaining parts taken from reference TRBV5-6 and TRBJ1-5, reads DAGVTQSPTHLIKTRGQQVTLRCSPKSGHDTVSWYQQALGQGPQFIFQYYEEEERQRGNFPDRFSGHQFPNYSSELNVNALLLGDSALYLCASSLERGSPQHFGDGTRLSIL.